This T cell receptor beta chain derives from a study of glioma-infiltrating T cells after dendritic cell vaccination. This CDR3 is 15 amino acids long. In germline, CDR1 is LGHNA, CDR2 YSLEER. The V end lost 4 bases, the J end lost 0 bases, and 10 bases lay between the germline ends. Time point given: after dendritic cell vaccination, including at tumor progression/relapse. Isocitrate dehydrogenase mutation was absent in all glioblastoma patients. Here immunoSEQ multiplex PCR was the method, and the copy in TCRdb shows in-frame clones only, minus some. The sample shows over 55,000 clones, roughly 80% of them seen only once.

The sequences come from blood, collected after dendritic cell vaccination. The rearrangement links TRBV4-3 to TRBJ1-3, with unresolved D. This TCR was sampled from a human donor with glioblastoma. Written as DNA, the CDR3 is TGCGCCAGCAGCCTTGGGAGGGTCTCTGGAAACACCATATATTTT. This encodes CASSLGRVSGNTIYF.